This T cell receptor beta chain was sequenced during a study of control samples from healthy donors and cancer patients. V lost 3 bases to trimming and J lost 3 bases, with 6 bases between them. Germline V gene lookup returns CDR1 SEHNR and CDR2 FQNEAQ (reference sequence). This CDR3 has 12 amino acids. Only in-frame clones appear in the TCRdb table, and some are missing; sequencing was by immunoSEQ multiplex PCR. Among about 150,000 clones listed, approximately 96% were seen once. This clonotype was sampled from a middle-aged man in good health. What was sequenced was blood. This chain links TRBV7-9 with TRBJ2-7; a possible D gene is TRBD2 (5 bases). The CDR3: CASSLRDYEQYF. CDR3 DNA sequence: TGTGCCAGCAGCTTGAGGGACTACGAGCAGTACTTC.